Included here is one TCR beta chain sequence, with context. This entry comes from a study of blood T cell repertoires in COVID-19. The wider study: Collection of acute and convalescent COVID-19 samples took place in the United States, Italy and Spain. Sources were T cells, B-cell-depleted T cells, or PBMCs; the material itself was cDNA or gDNA.

V lost 2 bases and J lost 1, with 22 bases in between. Germline CDR1 MNHEY, CDR2 SVGEGT. This CDR3 has 19 amino acids. Authors' analysis steps: Amplification with reference gene primers provided the estimates of nucleated cell counts. Generated by immunoSEQ multiplex PCR, the TCRdb table keeps only in-frame clones and is missing some. V, J and clone size are those of that table, while D and trimming were read from the DNA. This table holds 130,000 to 150,000 clones, just under 90% found once. The chain couples TRBV6-2 or TRBV6-3 to TRBJ2-3; tentative D call: TRBD2 (7 bases). Sequencing used peripheral blood. The origin of this receptor is a woman in her fifties or sixties with active or convalescent COVID-19. CDR3 bases: TGTGCCAGCAGTTACCCGATCCGGGGGCCTAGCGGAGGCACAGATACGCAGTATTTT. It encodes CASSYPIRGPSGGTDTQYF.